The T cell receptor (beta chain) described here comes from a study of T cell repertoires in cytomegalovirus infection. At the level of the study: Indications of both CMV infection and matching HLA type were provided by public TCR beta signatures.

A single record per CDR3 protein comes from TCRdb applying MiXCR to the reads. The sample holds about 230,000 distinct CDR3 sequences, approximately 7% seen once. Notes on the study in general: The ex vivo response showed dominance by HLA-C-restricted CMV-specific TCR beta clonotypes. Of the TCR beta families, the public ones yielded a cumulative frequency that identified carriers of CMV plus the relevant HLA.

After removal of 3 bases from V and 1 base from J, the junction contained 14 bases not matched to a gene. There are 20 residues in the CDR3. Ten or more counts support this clonotype. Its antigen is not known. This receptor was obtained from a human donor in good health (CMV status not recorded). Some clones in this sample may be carry-over from other donors' samples. V gene TRBV12-3 or TRBV12-4 combines with J gene TRBJ1-5, with 11 bases matching TRBD1. Sequenced: PBMCs. CDR3 sequence: CASSLGGLEDRGHSNQPQHF. CDR3 sequence (DNA): TGTGCCAGCAGTTTGGGGGGGCTCGAGGACAGGGGGCACAGCAATCAGCCCCAGCATTTT.